A single sample is the source of the 8 T cell receptor beta chains below, sequenced in a study of identical twins. TCRdb processed the 5' RACE reads anew with MiXCR; each CDR3 protein has one entry. The sample holds about 660,000 distinct CDR3 sequences; around 8.6% are singletons and the top ten take 0.98%. These data are also associated with another study on yellow fever vaccine responses in identical twins.

Sample: PBMCs. The receptors come from a woman between 18 and 29 years old in good health.

The chain carries TRBV6-4 and TRBJ1-5; possible D gene TRBD1, 6 bases. The CDR3 consists of 14 residues. Germline values: CDR1 MRHNA, CDR2 SNTAGT. V shed 5 bases and J shed 6 bases, with 14 bases lying between them. CDR3 coding DNA: TGTGCCAGCAGTCGGGGCGCGGACAGTCAGCCCCAGCATTTT. Protein: CASSRGADSQPQHF.

This clonotype appeared a few times. The CDR3 nucleotides are TGTGCCAGCAGCTCCGGGACTTCGAACACCGGGGAGCTGTTTTTT. It codes for CASSSGTSNTGELFF. The J gene is TRBJ2-2, the V gene TRBV7-3, with D possibly being TRBD2 (6 bases). The CDR3 extends over 15 amino acids. Trimming left V 4 bases short and J 0 bases short, with 9 bases between. Germline V gene sequence: CDR1 SGHTA, CDR2 FQGTGA.

This clonotype was detected only a few times. V usage is TRBV11-2 and J usage is TRBJ2-5, with 10 nucleotides matching TRBD2. The V gene end was trimmed by 1 base and the J gene end by 3 bases; junction bases not matched to a gene: 5. The CDR3 totals 16 residues. Germline-derived CDR1 and CDR2 are SGHAT and FQNNGV. CDR3 residues: CASSLVTLAGKETQYF. For the CDR3, the DNA is TGTGCCAGCAGCTTAGTAACACTAGCGGGGAAAGAGACCCAGTACTTC.

V gene TRBV6-5 combines with J gene TRBJ2-2; D uncertain. This CDR3 has 11 residues. Trimming took 7 bases from V and 8 from J, leaving 8 bases between them. CDR1 and CDR2 from the germline V gene are MNHEY and SVGAGI. For the CDR3, the DNA is TGTGCCAGCACTTCCGAGGGGGAGCTGTTTTTT. It yields the protein CASTSEGELFF.

In its sample, this clonotype was seen many times. The chain employs TRBV20-1 and TRBJ2-3, with D possibly being TRBD2 (6 bases). CDR1 is DFQATT and CDR2 is SNEGSKA in the germline V gene (reference sequence). Trimming stripped 5 bases from V and 5 bases from J, with 17 bases between. The CDR3 consists of 14 residues. The CDR3 nucleotides read TGCAGTGCTGCGGGGAGTACCGTGGGAGATACGCAGTATTTT. Translation gives CSAAGSTVGDTQYF.

The chain uses TRBV25-1 and TRBJ2-3; D gene ambiguous. The CDR3 contains 14 residues. The V gene lost 2 bases and the J gene lost 5 bases, with 11 bases spanning the gap. Per germline, CDR1 MGHDK and CDR2 SYGVNS. CDR3 in amino acids: CASSERPGQDTQYF. The CDR3 DNA sequence: TGTGCCAGCAGTGAACGACCCGGGCAAGATACGCAGTATTTT. Based on the CDR3 plus reference TRBV25-1 and TRBJ2-3, the full variable domain is EADIYQTPRYLVIGTGKKITLECSQTMGHDKMYWYQQDPGMELHLIHYSYGVNSTEKGDLSSESTVSRIRTEHFPLTLESARPSHTSQYLCASSERPGQDTQYFGPGTRLTVL.

This clonotype was detected only a few times. V gene TRBV20-1 combines with J gene TRBJ2-3, with TRBD2 matching over 10 bases. The CDR3 spans 14 residues. Germline lookup yields CDR1 DFQATT and CDR2 SNEGSKA (reference sequence). The V and J ends lost 3 bases and 6 bases, in that order; junction bases with no gene match: 6. CDR3 region: CSASGAGGPDTQYF. The CDR3 DNA follows: TGCAGTGCTAGCGGAGCGGGGGGGCCGGATACGCAGTATTTT.

The J gene is TRBJ2-3, the V gene TRBV6-1; 8 bases align to TRBD2. The V gene end was trimmed by 2 bases and the J gene end by 1 base; junction bases not matched to a gene: 5. The CDR3 totals 16 residues. Germline assignment: CDR1 MNHNS and CDR2 SASEGT. CDR3 loop: CASSEWERGRTDTQYF. The CDR3 DNA reads as TGTGCCAGCAGTGAATGGGAGCGGGGGCGCACAGATACGCAGTATTTT.